These 20 T cell receptor beta chains came from one sample sequenced in a study of CD8 T cells in ankylosing spondylitis. TCRdb processed the 5' RACE reads anew with MiXCR; each CDR3 protein has one entry. The sample includes 250,000 or so distinct CDR3 sequences, roughly a tenth of them seen just once. The sequencing input was blood, either unsorted or a sorted T cell fraction (not recorded which). The receptors stem from a male donor with ankylosing spondylitis or in good health (not recorded which).

This clonotype was seen repeatedly, ten times or more. The rearrangement joins TRBV5-1 to TRBJ2-7; 7 bases line up with TRBD1. Germline CDR1 and CDR2: SGHRS and YFSETQ. This CDR3 is 15 amino acids long. Losses at the gene ends were 0 bases for V and 4 bases for J; bases not matched to a gene: 7. DNA of the CDR3: TGCGCCAGCAGCTTGGAACCAGGGGGATCGTACGAGCAGTACTTC. This encodes CASSLEPGGSYEQYF.

This clonotype occurred many times. The chain uses TRBV12-3 or TRBV12-4 and TRBJ1-1; D is perhaps TRBD1 (5 bases). With 5 bases removed from V and 0 bases from J, the gap between germline ends came to 10 bases. This CDR3 has 14 residues. In DNA form, the CDR3 reads TGTGCCAGCAGTACCGGGACTGTGAACACTGAAGCTTTCTTT. Protein product: CASSTGTVNTEAFF.

This clonotype was counted at least ten times. The DNA for the CDR3 is TGTGCCAGCAGTCAGTTAAGGACAGGGGGAAACACTGAAGCTTTCTTT. This translates into CASSQLRTGGNTEAFF. The genes are TRBV12-3 or TRBV12-4 and TRBJ1-1; 10 nucleotides agree with TRBD1. With 5 bases clipped from V and 2 bases from J, the junction kept 8 bases outside the gene matches. The CDR3 runs 16 residues.

There are many counts of this clonotype. CDR3 coding DNA: TGCAGTGCTAGACAACCGGGACTCACCACAGATACGCAGTATTTT. Protein sequence: CSARQPGLTTDTQYF. The V call is TRBV20-1, the J call TRBJ2-3, with D tentatively TRBD2 (6 bases). Trimming cost V 2 bases and J 2 bases, with 14 bases left between them. Germline CDR1 DFQATT, CDR2 SNEGSKA (reference sequence). The CDR3 extends over 15 amino acids.

The table lists this clonotype with a count of one. The rearrangement uses TRBV4-2 and TRBJ2-7, with unresolved D. The CDR3 consists of 15 residues. Germline assignment: CDR1 LGHNA and CDR2 YNFKEQ. Trimming pared 3 bases from V and 5 bases from J, leaving 17 bases between. CDR3 bases: TGTGCCAGCAGCCAGGGCCCCCCAGGTAGCCACGAGCAGTACTTC. This codes for CASSQGPPGSHEQYF.

This clonotype was seen only a few times. V usage is TRBV5-1 and J usage is TRBJ2-3; 14 nucleotides match TRBD2. The CDR3 covers 19 residues. With V trimmed by 4 bases and J by 3 bases, 13 bases remained unmatched. Germline V CDR1 and CDR2: SGHRS, YFSETQ. The CDR3 spells CASSTGTSGSSARTDTQYF. For the CDR3, the DNA is TGCGCCAGCAGCACCGGGACTAGCGGGAGCTCCGCTAGAACAGATACGCAGTATTTT. The complete variable domain, with remaining parts taken from reference TRBV5-1 and TRBJ2-3, reads KAGVTQTPRYLIKTRGQQVTLSCSPISGHRSVSWYQQTPGQGLQFLFEYFSETQRNKGNFPGRFSGRQFSNSRSEMNVSTLELGDSALYLCASSTGTSGSSARTDTQYFGPGTRLTVL.

The genes are TRBV2 and TRBJ2-7, with D perhaps assigned TRBD1 or TRBD2 (7 bases each). The CDR3 is 13 residues long. V lost 8 bases to trimming and J lost 6 bases, with 17 bases between them. The germline CDR1 and CDR2 sequences are SNHLY and FYNNEI. In DNA form, the CDR3 reads TGTGCCAGCGTCGGGGGAGGGGGCGCCGAGCAGTACTTC. It yields the protein CASVGGGGAEQYF.

This clonotype was seen at least ten times. This chain links TRBV4-2 with TRBJ2-7, with D hard to call. CDR3 length: 16 residues. The V end lost 4 bases, the J end lost 0 bases, and 16 bases lay between the germline ends. Germline CDR1 is LGHNA and CDR2 is YNFKEQ. As DNA, the CDR3 is TGTGCCAGCAGCCCCTGGGGTCGGGCGAGCTCCTACGAGCAGTACTTC. The encoded protein is CASSPWGRASSYEQYF.

Many counts were recorded for this clonotype. V is TRBV5-1 and J is TRBJ2-2; 8 nucleotides align to TRBD1. The length of the CDR3 is 16 residues. After removal of 3 bases from V and 1 base from J, the junction contained 5 bases not matched to a gene. Per the germline V gene, CDR1 is SGHRS and CDR2 is YFSETQ. CDR3 sequence (DNA): TGCGCCAGCAGCTCAAGACAGGGGCTGAACACCGGGGAGCTGTTTTTT. As protein: CASSSRQGLNTGELFF.

The chain combines TRBV12-3 or TRBV12-4 with TRBJ2-2, with 9 bases lining up with TRBD1. This CDR3 contains 15 residues. V dropped 6 bases and J dropped 3; count of bases not matched to a gene: 5. The CDR3, as DNA: TGTGCCAGCAGAAGGACAGGGGTGGACACCGGGGAGCTGTTTTTT. This sequence encodes CASRRTGVDTGELFF.

This clonotype was seen many times. This chain connects TRBV20-1 to TRBJ2-3, with D perhaps matching TRBD2 (6 bases). The germline V gene encodes CDR1 DFQATT and CDR2 SNEGSKA (reference sequence). The V end lost 4 bases, the J end lost 4 bases, and 24 bases lay between the germline ends. This CDR3 has 17 residues. CDR3 loop: CSATQRFPGLRADTQYF. DNA of the CDR3: TGCAGTGCTACCCAGCGATTCCCGGGACTCCGGGCAGATACGCAGTATTTT.

This clonotype was seen many times. The chain employs TRBV20-1 and TRBJ1-6; no firm D call. CDR3 size: 12 residues. Germline V gives CDR1 DFQATT, CDR2 SNEGSKA (reference sequence). Trimming shortened V by 0 bases and J by 12 bases, and 9 bases separated the two germline ends. The CDR3 is CSARDPVGPLHF. The CDR3 DNA reads TGCAGTGCTAGAGATCCGGTAGGACCCCTCCACTTT.

In its sample, this clonotype was seen many times. The genes are TRBV18 and TRBJ2-1; the match to TRBD1 covers 8 bases. This CDR3 is 14 amino acids long. CDR1 and CDR2 from the germline V gene are KGHSH and LQKENI. V shed 4 bases, J shed 7 bases, and the junction held 6 bases outside the gene matches. As DNA, the CDR3 is TGTGCCAGCTCACAACGGACAGGGAAAAATGAGCAGTTCTTC. This translates into CASSQRTGKNEQFF.

This clonotype was counted a few times. The rearrangement links TRBV30 to TRBJ2-7; D not certain. This CDR3 is built from 16 residues. CDR1 is GTSNPN, CDR2 SVGIG, per germline (reference sequence). Trimming stripped 1 base from V and 2 bases from J, with 18 bases between. The CDR3 here is CAWSENSRIITYEQYF. The CDR3 nucleotides are TGTGCCTGGAGTGAGAACAGCCGAATTATCACCTACGAGCAGTACTTC.

This clonotype was found a few times. The rearrangement joins TRBV18 to TRBJ2-7; D unresolved. The CDR3 extends over 14 amino acids. With 1 base removed from V and 1 base from J, the gap between germline ends came to 8 bases. Germline-derived CDR1 and CDR2 are KGHSH and LQKENI. As DNA, the CDR3 is TGTGCCAGCTCACCACAGGAAGGGTCCTACGAGCAGTACTTC. It yields the protein CASSPQEGSYEQYF.

This clonotype was seen at least ten times. One end of the junction does not line up with germline, which may come from a read error. This rearrangement joins TRBV6-4 to TRBJ2-1; 12 bases align to TRBD2. CDR1 and CDR2 (germline): MRHNA, SNTAGT. The CDR3 has 12 amino acids. CDR3 protein: CASGGLAGPGVF. DNA of the CDR3: TGTGCCAGCGGTGGACTAGCGGGACCGGGGGTCTTC.

Ten or more counts support this clonotype. The chain uses TRBV30 and TRBJ2-4; D might be TRBD2 (6 bases). The CDR3 extends over 15 amino acids. The V and J ends lost 5 bases and 0 bases respectively, with 14 bases between them. Germline CDR1 reads GTSNPN; CDR2 reads SVGIG (reference sequence). The CDR3 loop is CAWERSGLAKNIQYF. The CDR3 DNA sequence: TGTGCCTGGGAGAGATCGGGACTAGCCAAAAACATTCAGTACTTC.

This clonotype occurred many times. The V gene is TRBV29-1, the J gene TRBJ2-7; TRBD1 matches at 7 bases. The CDR3 has 13 amino acids. The junction had 4 bases not matched to a gene; V was cut back by 4 bases and J by 1 base. Germline CDR1 reads SQVTM; CDR2 reads ANQGSEA. The CDR3 DNA reads TGCAGCGTTGCTACAGGGGATTCCTACGAGCAGTACTTC. It encodes CSVATGDSYEQYF.

This clonotype was detected many times. The genes are TRBV18 and TRBJ1-1; no clear D. Per germline, CDR1 KGHSH and CDR2 LQKENI. CDR3 size: 15 residues. Trimming removed 6 bases at V and 0 bases at J, with 14 bases between. The CDR3 DNA reads as TGTGCCAGCTCGTCCGGAGGGCAGTTGAACACTGAAGCTTTCTTT. It specifies CASSSGGQLNTEAFF.

A few counts support this clonotype. The chain uses TRBV7-2 and TRBJ2-2, with 7 bases identical to TRBD2. Trimming removed 1 base from V and 7 bases from J; junction bases left unmatched: 9. CDR1 and CDR2 (germline): SGHTA, FQGNSA. The CDR3 is made up of 16 amino acids. CDR3 DNA: TGTGCCAGCAGCTTAGAGGCGGGAGACCGCGGCGGGGAGCTGTTTTTT. It specifies CASSLEAGDRGGELFF.